The source of this TCR beta chain is a study of graft-versus-host responses after intestinal transplantation. Study-wide background: Transplant types were multivisceral, liver-intestinal, or isolated intestinal. The recipients all started with anti-thymocyte globulin induction and then took tacrolimus and steroids for roughly three years.

The CDR3 is made up of 14 amino acids. Trimming took 5 bases from V and 6 from J; bases not matched to a gene: 8. CDR1 is SNHLY, CDR2 FYNNEI, per germline. Points on this clone: The antigen remains unidentified.

Repertoires were generated with immunoSEQ multiplex PCR, while TCRdb's copy carries only in-frame clones and drops some. The table has around 90,000 clones, roughly 92% seen once; the top ten hold more than 0.3%. The specimen comprised unstimulated CD4+ T cells sorted from spleen or lymph node cells, sampled before intestinal transplant. This chain links TRBV2 with TRBJ2-5, with TRBD2 matching 8 bases. This TCR came from a human donor who received an intestinal transplant. The CDR3 region is CASSRLATSKTQYF. The CDR3 nucleotides read TGTGCCAGCAGTCGACTAGCGACCTCAAAGACCCAGTACTTC.